The 9 T cell receptor beta chains given below trace back to one sample, sequenced in a study of a mutant IDH1 vaccine in newly diagnosed glioma. The sample's time point: week 35, safety follow-up. It was 300 ug of mutant IDH1 20-mer peptide that made up each vaccine dose, given with topical imiquimod. Antigens of these TCRs are unknown. TCRdb keeps only in-frame clones here, not all; method: immunoSEQ multiplex PCR. The table records about 68,000 clones, roughly 80% of them present only once. Here the sequenced sample was PBMCs, taken from a glioma patient whose treatment included an IDH1 peptide vaccine. These receptor sequences come from a man between 18 and 35 years old with glioma.

The V gene is TRBV30, the J gene TRBJ1-3, with D tentatively TRBD1 (5 bases). CDR1 and CDR2 (germline): GTSNPN, SVGIG (reference sequence). The V end lost 0 bases, the J end lost 8 bases, and 11 bases lay between the germline ends. The CDR3 loop spans 13 amino acids. CDR3 sequence (DNA): TGTGCCTGGAGTGTCTGGGGCGGAGACACCATATATTTT. Protein product: CAWSVWGGDTIYF.

V usage is TRBV2 and J usage is TRBJ2-3, with TRBD2 matching over 8 bases. Per germline, CDR1 SNHLY and CDR2 FYNNEI. This CDR3 contains 14 residues. After removal of 9 bases from V and 2 bases from J, the junction contained 7 bases not matched to a gene. The CDR3 is CASFSGAFTDTQYF. The CDR3 DNA follows: TGTGCCAGTTTTAGCGGGGCTTTCACAGATACGCAGTATTTT. The full variable domain, with the rest looked up from reference TRBV2 and TRBJ2-3, is EPEVTQTPSHQVTQMGQEVILRCVPISNHLYFYWYRQILGQKVEFLVSFYNNEISEKSEIFDDQFSVERPDGSNFTLKIRSTKLEDSAMYFCASFSGAFTDTQYFGPGTRLTVL.

J is TRBJ2-7 and V is TRBV6-5, with 9 bases lining up with TRBD1. After removal of 2 bases from V and 6 bases from J, the junction contained 11 bases not matched to a gene. From germline, CDR1 is MNHEY and CDR2 SVGAGI. The CDR3 totals 16 residues. CDR3 nucleotides: TGTGCCAGCAGTTACAACCGGGACAGGGTAGGGTTCGAGCAGTACTTC. This gives the protein CASSYNRDRVGFEQYF.

This chain uses TRBV7-8 with TRBJ1-5; 9 positions match TRBD1. Per germline, CDR1 SGHVS and CDR2 FQNEAQ. The CDR3 loop spans 15 amino acids. With 4 bases clipped from V and 5 bases from J, the junction kept 6 bases outside the gene matches. The CDR3 here is CASSSEGQGYQPQHF. CDR3 DNA sequence: TGTGCCAGCAGCTCAGAGGGACAGGGCTATCAGCCCCAGCATTTT.

CDR3: CASSHGTAFYEQYF. The CDR3 region has the DNA TGTGCCAGCAGCCACGGGACAGCTTTCTACGAGCAGTACTTC. The chain joins TRBV4-2 to TRBJ2-7; 7 nucleotides line up with TRBD1. Germline CDR1 reads LGHNA; CDR2 reads YNFKEQ. V lost 3 bases, J lost 3 bases, and 5 bases stayed unmatched. This CDR3 is 14 amino acids long.

This clone was seen only once. The chain recombines TRBV10-3 with TRBJ2-1; D call uncertain. V lost 4 bases and J 8 bases, leaving 15 bases between the germline ends. This CDR3 is built from 14 residues. Germline CDR1 ENHRY, CDR2 SYGVKD. CDR3 sequence (DNA): TGTGCCATCAGTGTCGGTCGGGTCGCGGATGAGCAGTTCTTC. Encoded protein: CAISVGRVADEQFF.

The chain carries TRBV19 and TRBJ2-1, with 8 bases lining up with TRBD2. The germline gives CDR1 LNHDA, CDR2 SQIVND (reference sequence). This CDR3 spans 14 amino acids. J lost 7 bases, V lost 4 bases, and 6 bases had no gene match. The CDR3 sequence: CASSTGGPQNEQFF. CDR3 coding DNA: TGTGCCAGTAGTACGGGGGGGCCCCAAAATGAGCAGTTCTTC.

V is TRBV4-2 and J is TRBJ1-4; maybe TRBD1 (6 bases). The germline V gene has CDR1 LGHNA and CDR2 YNFKEQ. Trimming removed 0 bases from V and 5 bases from J, with 13 bases in between. CDR3 length: 16 residues. CDR3 loop: CASSQDGGRENEKLFF. In DNA form, the CDR3 reads TGTGCCAGCAGCCAAGATGGGGGGCGGGAGAATGAAAAACTGTTTTTT.

Here the CDR3 DNA reads TGTGCCAGCAGCGTAGGGGCAGCCAGAACCCCGTATAATTCACCCCTCCACTTT. Translated: CASSVGAARTPYNSPLHF. This chain uses TRBV9 with TRBJ1-6, with D unresolved. The CDR3 contains 18 residues. CDR1 is SGDLS, CDR2 YYNGEE, per germline. V gave up 0 bases and J gave up 4 bases, with 17 bases separating them.